The clone carrying this T cell receptor beta chain appeared many times. Its antigen is unidentified. The junction departs from the called germline gene at one end, perhaps through a read error. This specimen comes from a study of CD8 T cells in ankylosing spondylitis. Whole-study results and caveats: What appeared characteristic of ankylosing spondylitis blood was a TCR beta motif of fewer than ten highly homologous variants. Researchers reportedly found disease-linked clones significantly enriched in matched ankylosing spondylitis synovial fluid.

One entry per CDR3 protein, called by TCRdb with MiXCR from the 5' RACE reads. Here the sample spans hundreds of thousands of distinct CDR3 sequences, about a quarter being singletons. Sequencing input: blood, either unsorted or a sorted T cell fraction (not recorded which). The clonotype was recovered from a male donor with ankylosing spondylitis or in good health (not recorded which).

The DNA for the CDR3 is TGTGCTAGCAGCAAGGGACTAGCGTACGACGAGCAGTACTTC. Protein sequence: CASSKGLAYDEQYF. V gene TRBV7-7 combines with J gene TRBJ2-7, with 10 bases identical to TRBD2. The CDR3 has 14 amino acids. The V gene's germline CDR1 is SSHAT and CDR2 FNYEAQ (reference sequence).